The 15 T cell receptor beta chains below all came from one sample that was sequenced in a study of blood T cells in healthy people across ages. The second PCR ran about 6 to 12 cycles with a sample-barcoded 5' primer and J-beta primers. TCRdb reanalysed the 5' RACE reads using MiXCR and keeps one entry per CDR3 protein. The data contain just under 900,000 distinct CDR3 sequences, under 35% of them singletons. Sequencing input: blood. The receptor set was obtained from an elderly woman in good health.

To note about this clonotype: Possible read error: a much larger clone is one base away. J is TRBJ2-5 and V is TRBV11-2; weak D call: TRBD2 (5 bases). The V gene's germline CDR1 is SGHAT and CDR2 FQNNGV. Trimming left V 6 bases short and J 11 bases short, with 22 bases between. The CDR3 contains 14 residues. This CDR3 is CASRFLRIAHEQYF. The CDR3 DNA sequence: TGTGCCAGCAGGTTTTTGCGTATAGCGCATGAGCAGTACTTC. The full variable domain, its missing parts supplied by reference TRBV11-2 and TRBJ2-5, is EAGVAQSPRYKIIEKRQSVAFWCNPISGHATLYWYQQILGQGPKLLIQFQNNGVVDDSQLPKDRFSAERLKGVDSTLKIQPAKLEDSAVYLCASRFLRIAHEQYFGPGTRLLVL.

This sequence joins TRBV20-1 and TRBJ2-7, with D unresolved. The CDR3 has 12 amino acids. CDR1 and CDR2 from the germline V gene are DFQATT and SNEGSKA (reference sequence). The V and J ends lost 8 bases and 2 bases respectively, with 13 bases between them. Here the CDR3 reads CSTTDRTYEQYF. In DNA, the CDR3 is TGCAGTACAACTGACCGAACCTACGAGCAGTACTTC.

CDR3 sequence: CSARDTEQYF. The DNA of the CDR3 is TGCAGTGCTAGAGATACTGAGCAGTACTTC. V gene TRBV20-1 combines with J gene TRBJ2-4; D gene uncertain. CDR1 DFQATT and CDR2 SNEGSKA come from the germline V gene (reference sequence). The ends were cut back, 0 bases at V and 13 bases at J, with 7 bases in the middle. This CDR3 comprises 10 residues.

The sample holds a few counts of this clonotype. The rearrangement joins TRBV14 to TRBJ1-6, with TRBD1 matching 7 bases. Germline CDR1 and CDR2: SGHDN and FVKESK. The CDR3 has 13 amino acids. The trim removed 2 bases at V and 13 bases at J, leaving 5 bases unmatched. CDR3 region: CASSQLQGLPLHF. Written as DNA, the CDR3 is TGTGCCAGCAGCCAACTACAGGGGTTGCCCCTCCACTTT.

The CDR3 sequence: CASSWRGAGGNEQFF. The CDR3 DNA sequence: TGTGCCAGCAGCTGGCGGGGGGCCGGAGGGAATGAGCAGTTCTTC. The chain recombines TRBV11-2 with TRBJ2-1; 8 bases are a match to TRBD2. The CDR3 sequence is 15 residues long. The junction had 9 bases not matched to a gene; V was cut back by 4 bases and J by 7 bases. Looked up from germline, CDR1 is SGHAT and CDR2 is FQNNGV.

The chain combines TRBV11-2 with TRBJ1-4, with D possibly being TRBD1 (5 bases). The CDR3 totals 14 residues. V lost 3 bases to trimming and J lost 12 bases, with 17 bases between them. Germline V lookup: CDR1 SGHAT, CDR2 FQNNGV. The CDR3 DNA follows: TGTGCCAGCAGCTTGTTGGAGGGGTCCTCGGAACTGTTTTTT. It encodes CASSLLEGSSELFF.

For the CDR3, the DNA is TGTGCCAGCAGTGACTCGGGAACCCCGAGGAACTATGGCTACACCTTC. Amino acid sequence: CASSDSGTPRNYGYTF. The rearrangement links TRBV6-4 to TRBJ1-2; no definite D call. Trimming shortened V by 0 bases and J by 2 bases, and 13 bases separated the two germline ends. The CDR3 covers 16 residues. CDR1 MRHNA and CDR2 SNTAGT come from the germline V gene.

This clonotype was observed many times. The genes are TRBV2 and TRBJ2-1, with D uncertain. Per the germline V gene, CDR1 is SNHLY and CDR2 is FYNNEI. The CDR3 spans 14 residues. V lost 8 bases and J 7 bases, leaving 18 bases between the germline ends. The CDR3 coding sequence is TGTGCCAGCTCACCCCTGGCAGCTCTGAATGAGCAGTTCTTC. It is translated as CASSPLAALNEQFF.

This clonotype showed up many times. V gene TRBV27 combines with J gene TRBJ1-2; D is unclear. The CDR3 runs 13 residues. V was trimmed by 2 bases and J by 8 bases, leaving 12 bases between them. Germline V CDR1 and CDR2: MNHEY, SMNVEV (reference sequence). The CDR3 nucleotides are TGTGCCAGCAGTTTAACTCAAGTAGGCGGCTACACCTTC. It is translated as CASSLTQVGGYTF.

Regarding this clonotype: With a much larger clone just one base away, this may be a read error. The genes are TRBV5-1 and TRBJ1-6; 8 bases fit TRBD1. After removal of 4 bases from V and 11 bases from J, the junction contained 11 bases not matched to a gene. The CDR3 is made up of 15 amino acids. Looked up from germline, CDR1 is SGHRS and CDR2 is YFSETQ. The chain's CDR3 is CASSNGQGRGPPLHF. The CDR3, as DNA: TGCGCCAGCAGCAACGGACAGGGTCGAGGTCCACCCCTCCACTTT.

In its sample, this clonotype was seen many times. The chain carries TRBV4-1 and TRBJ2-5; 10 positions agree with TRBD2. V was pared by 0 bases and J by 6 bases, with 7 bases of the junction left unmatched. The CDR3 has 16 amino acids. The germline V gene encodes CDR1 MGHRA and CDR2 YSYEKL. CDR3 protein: CASSQDSGGTRQTQYF. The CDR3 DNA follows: TGCGCCAGCAGCCAAGATAGCGGGGGGACCCGGCAGACCCAGTACTTC.

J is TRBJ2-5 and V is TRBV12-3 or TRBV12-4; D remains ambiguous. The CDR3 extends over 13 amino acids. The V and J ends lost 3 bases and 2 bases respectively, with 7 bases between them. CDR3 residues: CASSFWQQETQYF. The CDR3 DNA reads TGTGCCAGCAGTTTTTGGCAGCAAGAGACCCAGTACTTC.

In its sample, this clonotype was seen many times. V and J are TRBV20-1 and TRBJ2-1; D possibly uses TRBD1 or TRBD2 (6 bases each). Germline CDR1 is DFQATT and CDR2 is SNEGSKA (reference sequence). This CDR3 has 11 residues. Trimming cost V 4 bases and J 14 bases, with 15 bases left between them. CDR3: CSAKQGGPEFF. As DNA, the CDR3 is TGCAGTGCTAAACAAGGGGGGCCTGAGTTCTTC.

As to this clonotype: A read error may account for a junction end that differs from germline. The CDR3 region is CAGSLALAFSTDTQYF. CDR3 coding DNA: TGTGCCGGCAGCTTAGCACTAGCATTTAGCACAGATACGCAGTATTTT. This rearrangement joins TRBV7-8 to TRBJ2-3, with D possibly matching TRBD2 (6 bases). The germline CDR1 and CDR2 sequences are SGHVS and FQNEAQ. This CDR3 has 16 amino acids.

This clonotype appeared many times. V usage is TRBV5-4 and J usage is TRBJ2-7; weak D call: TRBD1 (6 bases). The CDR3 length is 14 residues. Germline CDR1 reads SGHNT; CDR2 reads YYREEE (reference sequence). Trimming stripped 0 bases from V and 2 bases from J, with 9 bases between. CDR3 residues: CASSLAGVTYEQYF. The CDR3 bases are TGTGCCAGCAGCTTGGCAGGGGTTACCTACGAGCAGTACTTC.